Listed below are T cell receptor beta chains from one sample, sequenced in a study of T cell responses to AZD1222 COVID-19 vaccine. Assay used: immunoSEQ multiplex PCR; TCRdb lists only in-frame clones, some missing. The sample shows tens of thousands of clones, about 85% of them seen only once. Here the sequenced sample was peripheral blood, taken on day 0 of AZD1222 vaccination. These receptors were collected from an adult in good health. Each CDR3 is given with its conserved first and last residue. The D gene is left open where the match is weak. Expanded clones get a size class; other rows say once, few or many, or leave the size out.

V gene	CDR3 length	D gene	clone size	J gene	CDR3 protein	CDR3 DNA
TRBV19	15	NA	NA	TRBJ2-5	CASSPGPQPTETQYF	TGTGCCAGTAGCCCGGGCCCTCAGCCCACAGAGACCCAGTACTTC
TRBV18	12	TRBD1	NA	TRBJ1-2	CASSKGASGYTF	TGTGCCAGCTCAAAGGGGGCGAGCGGCTACACCTTC
TRBV3-1/TRBV3-2	13	NA	NA	TRBJ2-7	CASRGTVSYEQYF	TGTGCCAGCAGGGGAACAGTCTCCTACGAGCAGTACTTC
TRBV6-6	15	NA	medium-sized	TRBJ1-3	CASSYAETGGNTIYF	TGTGCCAGCAGTTACGCCGAAACGGGTGGAAACACCATATATTTT
TRBV9	15	NA	NA	TRBJ1-5	CASSPRPDSNQPQHF	TGTGCCAGCAGCCCTCGCCCGGATAGCAATCAGCCCCAGCATTTT
TRBV7-8	14	NA	NA	TRBJ1-6	CASSLISSNSPLHF	TGTGCCAGCAGCTTGATATCCAGTAATTCACCCCTCCACTTT
TRBV20-1	11	NA	NA	TRBJ2-7	CSAKKGPEQYF	TGCAGTGCTAAAAAGGGACCGGAGCAGTACTTC
TRBV27	17	NA	once	TRBJ1-6	CASSLEPVGAGNSPLHF	TGTGCCAGCAGTTTAGAGCCTGTCGGAGCGGGGAATTCACCCCTCCACTTT
TRBV3-1/TRBV3-2	13	NA	NA	TRBJ2-1	CASSPTTRGAQFF	TGTGCCAGCAGCCCAACCACGCGGGGTGCGCAGTTCTTC
TRBV3-1/TRBV3-2	14	NA	NA	TRBJ2-1	CASSHLGNLNEQFF	TGTGCCAGCAGCCATCTCGGGAATTTAAATGAGCAGTTCTTC
TRBV10-2	15	NA	NA	TRBJ1-3	CASSPRGGGGNTIYF	TGCGCCAGCAGCCCTAGAGGGGGTGGTGGAAACACCATATATTTT
TRBV5-1	15	NA	NA	TRBJ1-4	CASSLGVGSNEKLFF	TGCGCCAGCAGCTTGGGGGTGGGCAGTAATGAAAAACTGTTTTTT
TRBV19	16	NA	NA	TRBJ1-2	CASSRPGQGHNYGYTF	TGTGCCAGTAGTCGACCGGGCCAGGGGCATAACTATGGCTACACCTTC
TRBV5-1	15	NA	NA	TRBJ2-4	CASSLDVVAKNIQYF	TGCGCCAGCAGCTTGGATGTAGTAGCCAAAAACATTCAGTACTTC
TRBV4-2	17	TRBD1	NA	TRBJ1-3	CASSRNARQGEGNTIYF	TGTGCCAGCAGCCGTAACGCTCGACAGGGTGAAGGAAACACCATATATTTT
TRBV5-1	14	TRBD2	NA	TRBJ2-2	CASRTSGGIGELFF	TGCGCCAGCAGAACTAGCGGGGGGATCGGGGAGCTGTTTTTT
TRBV6-2/TRBV6-3	15	TRBD1	NA	TRBJ1-4	CASSYPGTGTEKLFF	TGTGCCAGCAGTTACCCCGGGACAGGGACTGAAAAACTGTTTTTT
TRBV30	16	NA	NA	TRBJ1-6	CACRLDRGTRNSPLHF	TGTGCCTGTCGCCTTGACCGGGGGACGCGTAATTCACCCCTCCACTTT
TRBV3-1/TRBV3-2	14	TRBD1	NA	TRBJ2-7	CASSPRTGGYEQYF	TGTGCCAGCAGCCCTCGGACAGGGGGCTACGAGCAGTACTTC
TRBV6-5	15	TRBD1	NA	TRBJ1-2	CASSYSKTGGSGYTF	TGTGCCAGCAGTTACTCAAAGACAGGGGGGTCGGGCTACACCTTC
TRBV6-4	15	NA	NA	TRBJ2-2	CASSDSPIITGELFF	TGTGCCAGCAGTGACTCCCCGATTATTACCGGGGAGCTGTTTTTT
TRBV2	15	TRBD1	NA	TRBJ1-5	CASSLDRAENQPQHF	TGTGCCAGCAGTCTGGACAGGGCGGAGAATCAGCCCCAGCATTTT
TRBV7-2	14	NA	once	TRBJ1-2	CASSPSRGGGGYTF	TGTGCCAGCAGCCCCTCGAGAGGGGGGGGCGGCTACACCTTC
TRBV7-3	18	TRBD2	NA	TRBJ2-1	CASSPRTSGGASGGEQFF	TGTGCCAGCAGCCCCCGGACTAGCGGGGGAGCATCAGGGGGTGAGCAGTTCTTC
TRBV6-1	15	NA	NA	TRBJ2-7	CASSEEQGWGYEQYF	TGTGCCAGCAGTGAAGAACAGGGATGGGGCTACGAGCAGTACTTC
TRBV28	15	TRBD1	NA	TRBJ2-7	CASTVTGGSSYEQYF	TGTGCCAGCACCGTGACAGGGGGAAGCTCCTACGAGCAGTACTTC
TRBV24-1	17	NA	NA	TRBJ1-2	CATSDLLPAGAYYGYTF	TGTGCCACCAGTGATTTGCTTCCGGCAGGAGCATACTATGGCTACACCTTC
TRBV7-2	15	TRBD2	few	TRBJ2-7	CASSPTSGGAGEQYF	TGTGCCAGCAGCCCAACTAGCGGGGGGGCCGGCGAGCAGTACTTC
TRBV6-1	15	NA	NA	TRBJ1-3	CASSEASGPGNTIYF	TGTGCCAGCAGTGAAGCATCAGGGCCTGGAAACACCATATATTTT
TRBV7-3	13	TRBD1	NA	TRBJ1-1	CASSLTGGGEAFF	TGTGCCAGCAGCTTAACGGGAGGGGGCGAAGCTTTCTTT
TRBV12-3/TRBV12-4	13	TRBD1	NA	TRBJ2-5	CASSRGRQETQYF	TGTGCCAGCAGTAGGGGGCGACAAGAGACCCAGTACTTC
TRBV2	13	NA	NA	TRBJ1-1	CARLGQTNTEAFF	TGTGCCAGATTAGGACAGACGAACACTGAAGCTTTCTTT
TRBV11-2	12	NA	few	TRBJ2-3	CASSLRPDTQYF	TGTGCCAGCAGCTTGAGGCCAGATACGCAGTATTTT
TRBV12-3/TRBV12-4	12	NA	few	TRBJ1-2	CASSGGVYGYTF	TGTGCCAGCAGCGGGGGGGTCTATGGCTACACCTTC
TRBV3-1/TRBV3-2	14	NA	NA	TRBJ2-5	CASSQEFYQETQYF	TGTGCCAGCAGCCAAGAGTTCTACCAAGAGACCCAGTACTTC
TRBV3-1/TRBV3-2	12	NA	NA	TRBJ2-7	CASSRGSYEQYF	TGTGCCAGCAGCCGCGGATCCTACGAGCAGTACTTC
TRBV6-4	15	TRBD1	few	TRBJ1-2	CASSATGQGITGYTF	TGTGCCAGCAGCGCAACGGGACAGGGGATAACTGGCTACACCTTC
TRBV14	17	NA	NA	TRBJ2-2	CASSPFYWGADTGELFF	TGTGCCAGCAGCCCCTTCTACTGGGGGGCGGACACCGGGGAGCTGTTTTTT
TRBV19	11	NA	NA	TRBJ2-5	CASSLKETQYF	TGTGCCAGTAGCCTGAAAGAGACCCAGTACTTC
TRBV4-2	17	NA	NA	TRBJ1-6	CASSQDSSTVQNSPLHF	TGTGCCAGCAGCCAAGATTCCTCGACTGTCCAAAATTCACCCCTCCACTTT
TRBV29-1	11	NA	NA	TRBJ1-1	CTVGEPAEAFF	TGCACCGTAGGCGAACCGGCTGAAGCTTTCTTT
TRBV2	13	TRBD1	NA	TRBJ2-7	CASSRDSLFEQYF	TGTGCCAGCAGCCGGGACAGCCTCTTCGAGCAGTACTTC
TRBV7-9	15	TRBD2	NA	TRBJ2-5	CASSPGLAGDQTQYF	TGTGCCAGCAGCCCAGGACTAGCGGGGGATCAGACCCAGTACTTC
TRBV5-1	16	NA	NA	TRBJ1-4	CASSLGPSSPGEKLFF	TGCGCCAGCAGCTTGGGTCCATCCTCCCCGGGAGAAAAACTGTTTTTT
TRBV5-1	13	TRBD1	NA	TRBJ2-7	CASSLNRGGEQYF	TGCGCCAGCAGCCTAAACAGGGGCGGCGAGCAGTACTTC
TRBV10-2	12	NA	NA	TRBJ1-4	CASIGGDEKLFF	TGCGCCAGCATCGGGGGGGATGAAAAACTGTTTTTT
TRBV7-9	15	TRBD1	few	TRBJ2-2	CASSLRTGEGGELFF	TGTGCCAGCAGCCTAAGGACAGGGGAAGGCGGGGAGCTGTTTTTT
TRBV4-1	13	NA	few	TRBJ2-7	CASSQEKYLEQYF	TGCGCCAGCAGCCAAGAGAAGTATCTCGAGCAGTACTTC
TRBV7-3	12	NA	NA	TRBJ2-3	CASKISPDTQYF	TGTGCCAGCAAGATTAGTCCAGATACGCAGTATTTT
TRBV7-6	16	NA	NA	TRBJ1-6	CASSLGPGVGNSPLHF	TGTGCCAGCAGCTTAGGACCAGGGGTGGGTAATTCACCCCTCCACTTT
TRBV9	17	TRBD2	NA	TRBJ2-1	CASSRTLSGTGYNEQFF	TGTGCCAGCAGTCGTACCCTTAGCGGGACTGGGTACAATGAGCAGTTCTTC
TRBV7-8	15	NA	NA	TRBJ1-2	CASSLGGTLLYGYTF	TGTGCCAGCAGCTTAGGTGGGACACTACTCTATGGCTACACCTTC
TRBV3-1/TRBV3-2	15	NA	NA	TRBJ2-2	CASSPLTGNTGELFF	TGTGCCAGCAGCCCCCTGACAGGGAACACCGGGGAGCTGTTTTTT
TRBV12-3/TRBV12-4	12	NA	NA	TRBJ2-5	CASSLSSETQYF	TGTGCCAGCAGTTTAAGCTCGGAGACCCAGTACTTC
TRBV19	14	NA	NA	TRBJ2-3	CASQQGVSTDTQYF	TGTGCCAGTCAACAGGGCGTGAGCACAGATACGCAGTATTTT